The 4 T cell receptor beta chains below come from one sample, sequenced in a study of blood T cell repertoires in COVID-19. Assay used: immunoSEQ multiplex PCR; TCRdb lists only in-frame clones, some missing. Of 220,000 or so clones detected, about 81% appear once; the ten largest clones hold around 8%. The sample consisted of peripheral blood. The receptors derive from a woman aged 80 or over with COVID-19, enrolled during active disease.

The V and J genes are TRBV18 and TRBJ2-7; TRBD2 matches 13 bases. The CDR3 is made up of 15 amino acids. Germline V gene data show CDR1 as KGHSH and CDR2 as LQKENI. J was trimmed by 3 bases and V by 2 bases; bases with no gene match: 1. CDR3 residues: CASSPGLAGDYEQYF. The CDR3 bases are TGTGCCAGCTCACCAGGACTAGCGGGAGACTACGAGCAGTACTTC.

This clone appeared a single time. This chain joins TRBV6-6 and TRBJ2-5; 8 nucleotides line up with TRBD2. Germline V gene lookup returns CDR1 MNHNY and CDR2 SVGAGI (reference sequence). CDR3 length: 14 amino acids. V was clipped by 0 bases and J by 3 bases; unmatched bases: 0. The CDR3 protein is CASSYSTSEETQYF. CDR3 in DNA: TGTGCCAGCAGTTACTCGACTAGCGAAGAGACCCAGTACTTC.

This chain connects TRBV28 to TRBJ2-7, with 8 nucleotides matching TRBD1. The V gene's germline CDR1 is MDHEN and CDR2 SYDVKM. The trim removed 8 bases at V and 6 bases at J, leaving 9 bases unmatched. The CDR3 covers 13 residues. CDR3 nucleotides: TGTGCCAGCCGGGACAGGAGTGCGGGCGAGCAGTACTTC. This translates into CASRDRSAGEQYF.

The CDR3 DNA reads as TGTGCCAGCAGGTCGAGGGAAGCGAACTATGGCTACACCTTC. The encoded protein is CASRSREANYGYTF. V gene TRBV2 combines with J gene TRBJ1-2; D gene unclear. Germline values: CDR1 SNHLY, CDR2 FYNNEI. V lost 6 bases and J lost 2, with 13 bases in between. This CDR3 is built from 14 residues.